The entry below gives a single TCR beta chain sequence along with its context. This record comes from a study of T cells after yellow fever vaccination. MiXCR, applied by TCRdb to the 5' RACE reads, yields one record per CDR3 protein. The repertoire holds some 600,000 distinct CDR3 sequences, 17% seen once, with 17% in the top ten. Trimming took off 2 bases at V and 2 bases at J, with 12 bases between the two ends. Per the germline V gene, CDR1 is SGHRS and CDR2 is YFSETQ. The length of the CDR3 is 15 residues. Sample: PBMCs, taken around 5 days after the first yellow fever vaccination. The chain combines TRBV5-1 with TRBJ2-3; the D gene is possibly TRBD1 (6 bases). This TCR was recovered from a man younger than 35 who received the YFV17D yellow fever vaccine. The CDR3 DNA is TGCGCCAGCAGCTTTTTAACAGGGATCACAGATACGCAGTATTTT. As protein: CASSFLTGITDTQYF.